These 17 T cell receptor beta chains were all obtained from the same sample, sequenced in a study of identical twins. TCRdb reanalysed the 5' RACE reads using MiXCR and keeps one entry per CDR3 protein. The data show some 710,000 distinct CDR3 sequences, roughly 6% seen once. The sequenced material came from naive T cells sorted from blood. The source is a man in his late teens or twenties in good health.

The chain has TRBV4-2 and TRBJ1-6; possibly TRBD1 for D (5 bases). The length of the CDR3 is 15 residues. CDR1 is LGHNA, CDR2 YNFKEQ, per germline. Trimming took 0 bases from V and 10 from J, leaving 13 bases between them. The CDR3, as DNA: TGTGCCAGCAGCCAAGATAGGGGCAGGGCGTCACCCCTCCACTTT. It yields the protein CASSQDRGRASPLHF.

This clonotype has ten or more counts. This chain joins TRBV4-2 and TRBJ2-2; perhaps TRBD2 as D (5 bases). Germline CDR1 is LGHNA and CDR2 is YNFKEQ. The CDR3 runs to 16 residues. With 2 bases removed from V and 3 bases from J, the gap between germline ends came to 13 bases. The CDR3 here is CASSQFALSDTGELFF. CDR3 nucleotides: TGTGCCAGCAGCCAATTTGCCCTTAGCGACACCGGGGAGCTGTTTTTT.

This clonotype has a count of ten or more. The chain has TRBV5-1 and TRBJ2-1; tentatively, D is TRBD1 (7 bases). The V and J ends lost 0 bases and 12 bases respectively, with 13 bases between them. This CDR3 is 13 amino acids long. The germline V gene has CDR1 SGHRS and CDR2 YFSETQ. The CDR3 nucleotides are TGCGCCAGCAGCTTGGGGCCAGGGGGGATGCAGTTCTTC. Translation gives CASSLGPGGMQFF.

The genes are TRBV10-3 and TRBJ1-4; 8 bases match TRBD1. The J segment lost 3 bases and the V segment lost 4 bases, leaving 4 bases of the junction unmatched. Per the germline V gene, CDR1 is ENHRY and CDR2 is SYGVKD. This CDR3 has 15 amino acids. For the CDR3, the DNA is TGTGCCATCAGTGGGACAGGGCTTTCTAATGAAAAACTGTTTTTT. Translated, it gives CAISGTGLSNEKLFF.

The chain joins TRBV6-2 or TRBV6-3 to TRBJ2-2; D gene ambiguous. The V and J ends lost 6 bases and 9 bases respectively, with 17 bases between them. This CDR3 is 14 amino acids long. The germline V gene encodes CDR1 MNHEY and CDR2 SVGEGT. As DNA, the CDR3 is TGTGCCAGCAGACCCCGTCAATCGACCCGGGAGCTGTTTTTT. As protein: CASRPRQSTRELFF.

This clonotype was seen many times. V and J are TRBV11-2 and TRBJ2-5; D not resolved. Trimming removed 8 bases from V and 5 bases from J, with 12 bases in between. This CDR3 comprises 12 residues. In germline, CDR1 is SGHAT, CDR2 FQNNGV. The CDR3 reads CASGLGLETQYF. CDR3 DNA sequence: TGTGCCAGCGGATTAGGTCTGGAGACCCAGTACTTC.

The chain joins TRBV20-1 to TRBJ1-2, with TRBD1 as a possible D gene (6 bases). The V gene lost 1 base and the J gene lost 8 bases, with 11 bases spanning the gap. The CDR3 is 12 amino acids. CDR1 DFQATT and CDR2 SNEGSKA come from the germline V gene (reference sequence). The CDR3 region has the DNA TGCAGTGCTAGAGGGCAGGGGTGGGGCTACACCTTC. It is translated as CSARGQGWGYTF.

The sample holds many counts of this clonotype. The CDR3 nucleotides read TGCGCCAGCAGCCAAGTCACCGCGAATGAGCAGTTCTTC. Translated, it gives CASSQVTANEQFF. This chain joins TRBV4-1 and TRBJ2-1; D call uncertain. The germline V and J ends were trimmed by 1 base and 7 bases, with 8 bases remaining between them. The germline V gene encodes CDR1 MGHRA and CDR2 YSYEKL. The CDR3 loop spans 13 amino acids.

This clonotype was picked up many times. The chain combines TRBV15 with TRBJ2-7, with D unresolved. Trimming removed 0 bases at V and 5 bases at J, with 11 bases between. The CDR3 runs 14 residues. Germline CDR1 LNHNV, CDR2 YYDKDF (reference sequence). In nucleotides, the CDR3 is TGTGCCACCAGCAGAGATCTTCGAGGAGACGAGCAGTACTTC. Translation: CATSRDLRGDEQYF. Drawing the rest from reference TRBV15 and TRBJ2-7, the complete variable domain is DAMVIQNPRYQVTQFGKPVTLSCSQTLNHNVMYWYQQKSSQAPKLLFHYYDKDFNNEADTPDNFQSRRPNTSFCFLDIRSPGLGDTAMYLCATSRDLRGDEQYFGPGTRLTVT.

This clonotype was seen many times. CDR3: CASSYKLHQDEQYF. DNA of the CDR3: TGTGCCAGCAGCTACAAACTCCACCAGGACGAGCAGTACTTC. The rearrangement joins TRBV11-2 to TRBJ2-7, with D hard to call. CDR3 length: 14 residues. V was pared by 4 bases and J by 5 bases, with 15 bases between. Germline CDR1 reads SGHAT; CDR2 reads FQNNGV. The whole variable domain, remainder taken from reference TRBV11-2 and TRBJ2-7, is EAGVAQSPRYKIIEKRQSVAFWCNPISGHATLYWYQQILGQGPKLLIQFQNNGVVDDSQLPKDRFSAERLKGVDSTLKIQPAKLEDSAVYLCASSYKLHQDEQYFGPGTRLTVT.

This clonotype has just a few counts. J is TRBJ2-1 and V is TRBV4-2, with 8 bases matching TRBD2. J gave up 8 bases and V 6 bases, and 12 bases lay outside the gene matches. The CDR3 extends over 15 amino acids. CDR1 is LGHNA and CDR2 is YNFKEQ in the germline V gene. Here the CDR3 DNA reads TGTGCCAGCAGACGAGCGGGAGCCTCTTTGGATGAGCAGTTCTTC. This encodes CASRRAGASLDEQFF.

This clonotype was detected many times. The rearrangement joins TRBV12-3 or TRBV12-4 to TRBJ2-2; D is ambiguous. The CDR3 covers 13 residues. The germline V and J ends were trimmed by 3 bases and 6 bases, with 8 bases remaining between them. In DNA, the CDR3 is TGTGCCAGCAGTTTCTTCGTCCCCGGGGAGCTGTTTTTT. Its protein product is CASSFFVPGELFF.

This sequence joins TRBV28 and TRBJ1-6; TRBD1 is a possible D gene (5 bases). CDR3 length: 14 amino acids. Germline V gene data show CDR1 as MDHEN and CDR2 as SYDVKM. Trimming removed 6 bases at V and 6 bases at J, with 12 bases between. The DNA for the CDR3 is TGTGCCAGCAGAACGGGACCGATTAATTCACCCCTCCACTTT. Translating gives CASRTGPINSPLHF.

This clonotype has more than one count but fewer than ten. The chain combines TRBV20-1 with TRBJ2-5, with D perhaps TRBD2 (6 bases). Trimming left V 6 bases short and J 5 bases short, with 13 bases between. The CDR3 loop spans 12 amino acids. Germline V CDR1 and CDR2: DFQATT, SNEGSKA (reference sequence). The CDR3 region has the DNA TGCAGTGCCCGACTAGTTTCTGAGACCCAGTACTTC. Protein: CSARLVSETQYF.

The table lists this clonotype with many counts. The chain couples TRBV29-1 to TRBJ2-1; TRBD1 is a possible D gene (6 bases). Germline CDR1 reads SQVTM; CDR2 reads ANQGSEA. V was pared by 7 bases and J by 10 bases, with 20 bases between. The CDR3 contains 13 residues. The CDR3 loop reads CSGAWGPGGEQFF. The CDR3 DNA reads TGCAGCGGGGCTTGGGGGCCGGGTGGGGAGCAGTTCTTC.

This clonotype showed up many times. The chain joins TRBV12-3 or TRBV12-4 to TRBJ1-6, with TRBD1 matching over 10 bases. This CDR3 spans 14 amino acids. V lost 8 bases and J lost 9; bases outside the gene matches: 7. The DNA of the CDR3 is TGTGCCAGCGGGACCGGGACAGGGGTTTCACCCCTCCACTTT. Translation gives CASGTGTGVSPLHF.

This clonotype has a count of ten or more. The gene calls are TRBV12-3 or TRBV12-4 and TRBJ2-5; D tentatively fits TRBD1 or TRBD2 (5 bases each). Trimming took 3 bases from V and 5 from J, leaving 10 bases between them. This CDR3 is 13 amino acids long. The CDR3 spells CASSFGRDETQYF. Here the CDR3 DNA reads TGTGCCAGCAGTTTTGGCAGGGACGAGACCCAGTACTTC.